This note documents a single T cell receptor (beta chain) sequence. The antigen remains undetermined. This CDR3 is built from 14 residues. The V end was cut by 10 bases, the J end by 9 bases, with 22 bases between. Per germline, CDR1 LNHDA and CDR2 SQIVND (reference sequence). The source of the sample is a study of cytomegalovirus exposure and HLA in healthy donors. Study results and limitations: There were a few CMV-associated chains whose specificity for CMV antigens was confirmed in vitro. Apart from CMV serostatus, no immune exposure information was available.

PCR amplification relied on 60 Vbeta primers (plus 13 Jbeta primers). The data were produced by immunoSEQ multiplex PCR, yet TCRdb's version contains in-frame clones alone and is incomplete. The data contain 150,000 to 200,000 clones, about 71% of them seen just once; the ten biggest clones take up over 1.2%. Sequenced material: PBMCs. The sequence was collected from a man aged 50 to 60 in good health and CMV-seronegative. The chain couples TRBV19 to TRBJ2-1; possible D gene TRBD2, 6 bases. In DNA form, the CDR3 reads TGTGCCACCACTTCCCGGGACTCACCGGGTGAGCAGTTCTTC. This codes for CATTSRDSPGEQFF.